The T cell receptor beta chain described here comes from a study of blood T cell repertoires in COVID-19 (dated by TCRdb to the early 2020s). Study-wide context: Collaborator samples came from the United States, Italy and Spain and covered acute and convalescent phases of COVID-19. The material from the prospective study consisted of cDNA or gDNA derived from T cells, B-cell-depleted T cells, or PBMCs. Deeply sampled blood TCRbeta repertoires from subjects exposed to, actively infected with, or recovered from COVID-19 were included in the dataset. A freely available public database, intended as a resource for researchers studying the immune response to SARS-CoV-2, is where the repertoires were released. Samples came from the ongoing ImmuneRACE study (first 160 participants) plus 1,254 subjects from 6 global collaborators. The sample metadata nearly always contained a de-identified subject ID, COVID-19 status, age in years and sex. HLA class I and class II types, where available, came from metadata supplied by the sample provider rather than from assay-based typing. The paper as a whole reports these results and caveats: Clinical and demographic metadata were provided uncurated, with the amount varying by source and participant.

In the prospective study, participants were roughly 18 to 100 years old, resided in fewer than 25 geographic areas of the United States, and were enrolled through a virtual design. To assign participants to cohorts, the prospective study relied on clinical history that participants themselves reported in a screening survey and a study questionnaire. For ImmuneRACE Cohort 3, a participant was defined as recovered based on two consecutive negative NP/OP PCR tests, clearance by a healthcare professional, or resolution of symptoms. Mobile phlebotomists in the prospective study collected whole blood, serum and a nasopharyngeal or oropharyngeal swab from every participant. Participants in the prospective study had the option to provide additional blood draws and questionnaires over an approximately 2-month period. Prospective study blood samples were shipped either frozen or at room temperature before DNA extraction.

The immunoSEQ Assay, a bias-controlled multiplex PCR, was used to amplify TCRbeta CDR3 regions from genomic DNA. Processing in the source paper ran as follows. Within the assay, amplification of reference gene primers was used to estimate how many nucleated cells each sample contained. To quantify the absolute abundance of each unique TCRbeta CDR3 rearrangement, sequence reads were collapsed and filtered. For each sample, productive Simpson clonality was calculated by taking the square root of Simpson's diversity index across productive rearrangements. What TCRdb holds here is the immuneACCESS table cut down to in-frame rearrangements. Part of the clones is not present; checked against another copy, under half of the missing clones reflect an unresolved V gene, and the others are unexplained. V and J calls and clone size are as listed in that table; D and trimming were resolved from the DNA. This sample comprises over 150,000 clones, approximately 85% of them detected only once. In total, the top ten clones hold 10% to 15% of the sample.

Of note for this clone: The antigen this receptor binds is unknown. Base qualities are not recorded, but no much larger clone differs from it by a single base.

This clonotype originated in a man in his forties who had recovered from COVID-19. Sequencing input: PBMCs or T cells enriched from blood (not recorded which).

The DNA sequence reads TGTGCCAGCAGCGTAGGGCAGGGGGTTGTCTATGGCTACACCTTC. Its translation reads: CASSVGQGVVYGYTF. The chain was built from TRBV9 and TRBJ1-2; a stretch of 7 junction bases matches TRBD1. Trimming takes 0 bases off V and 4 bases off J; junction bases not matched to a gene: 6. The CDR3 runs 15 residues from the cysteine to the phenylalanine. CDR3 DNA only is kept here, 45 bases in frame from base 1. The germline V gene encodes CDR1 SGDLS and CDR2 YYNGEE. Full variable domain (CDR3 extended with the reference TRBV9 and TRBJ1-2 proteins): DSGVTQTPKHLITATGQRVTLRCSPRSGDLSVYWYQQSLDQGLQFLIQYYNGEERAKGNILERFSAQQFPDLHSELNLSSLELGDSALYFCASSVGQGVVYGYTFGSGTRLTVV.